One T cell receptor beta chain is described in this entry. The antigen is not known. Trimming took 5 bases from V and 4 from J, leaving 17 bases between them. The CDR3 contains 15 residues. Germline CDR1 and CDR2: LNHNV and YYDKDF (reference sequence). This sample stems from a study of CD8 T cells in ankylosing spondylitis. Library preparation for TCR beta used quantitative 5'-RACE with molecular barcodes. TCRdb independently ran MiXCR on the 5' RACE reads; one entry per CDR3 protein. This sample has 220,000 or so distinct CDR3 sequences, with around 17% found just once. Study-level findings and limits: It was reported that disease-linked clones were significantly enriched in matched ankylosing spondylitis synovial fluid. Several highly homologous variants made up a TCR beta motif, and this motif appeared characteristic of ankylosing spondylitis blood.

The sample taken for sequencing was blood, either unsorted or a sorted T cell fraction (not recorded which). This TCR was sampled from a male donor with ankylosing spondylitis. The chain couples TRBV15 to TRBJ1-2; possible D gene TRBD1, 6 bases. The CDR3 DNA reads as TGTGCCACCAGCCCCCGGAGGGGGGCTGGCTATGGCTACACCTTC. Protein sequence: CATSPRRGAGYGYTF. Looking up the rest from reference TRBV15 and TRBJ1-2 gives the full variable domain: DAMVIQNPRYQVTQFGKPVTLSCSQTLNHNVMYWYQQKSSQAPKLLFHYYDKDFNNEADTPDNFQSRRPNTSFCFLDIRSPGLGDTAMYLCATSPRRGAGYGYTFGSGTRLTVV.